These 15 T cell receptor beta chains originate from one sample sequenced in a study of breast tumors, draining lymph nodes, adjacent tissues. The lymph nodes were axillary draining lymph nodes from breast cancer patients. TCRdb re-analysed the multiplex PCR reads in MiXCR, keeping a single row per CDR3 protein. The sample carries around 150,000 distinct CDR3 sequences, about a fifth recorded once. The source material was axillary lymph node tissue. These receptors were obtained from a female donor with breast cancer. Some clones in this sample may be carry-over from other donors' samples.

The table lists this clonotype with many counts. This chain uses TRBV6-1 with TRBJ1-2; tentatively, D is TRBD1 (5 bases). This CDR3 spans 14 amino acids. Germline V CDR1 and CDR2: MNHNS, SASEGT. V lost 7 bases, J lost 6 bases, and 18 bases lay in between. CDR3 loop: CASILGAVGHGYTF. The CDR3 DNA sequence: TGTGCCAGCATTCTCGGGGCAGTCGGGCATGGCTACACCTTC.

This clonotype was seen many times. The J gene is TRBJ1-6, the V gene TRBV14, with D possibly being TRBD1 (5 bases). CDR1 is SGHDN and CDR2 is FVKESK in the germline V gene. There are 14 residues in the CDR3. V lost 6 bases and J lost 10, with 16 bases in between. The CDR3 DNA sequence: TGTGCCAGCAGACCCGGACGGGGGGGATCACCCCTCCACTTT. This encodes CASRPGRGGSPLHF.

This clonotype was seen a few times. Since a much larger clone is just one base distant, this may be a read error. The CDR3 sequence: CASSYQMGGETQCF. DNA for the CDR3: TGTGCCAGCAGCTACCAGATGGGAGGCGAGACCCAGTGCTTC. The chain couples TRBV7-2 to TRBJ2-5, with D maybe TRBD2 (6 bases). The CDR3 is made up of 14 amino acids. Germline CDR1 reads SGHTA; CDR2 reads FQGNSA.

This clonotype showed up many times. The chain couples TRBV7-3 to TRBJ2-3; D uncertain. The CDR3 is made up of 14 amino acids. Germline CDR1 is SGHTA and CDR2 is FQGTGA. V was pared by 5 bases and J by 0 bases, with 9 bases between. CDR3 region: CASSLVHSTDTQYF. CDR3 nucleotides: TGTGCCAGCAGCCTAGTCCATAGCACAGATACGCAGTATTTT.

This clonotype was picked up many times. This chain links TRBV29-1 with TRBJ2-5; 11 bases agree with TRBD1. The CDR3 runs to 15 residues. V lost 2 bases to trimming and J lost 4 bases; unmatched junction nucleotides: 6. Germline values: CDR1 SQVTM, CDR2 ANQGSEA. CDR3 DNA: TGCAGCGTTGAATCGGACAGGGGGCGCGGAGAGACCCAGTACTTC. It encodes CSVESDRGRGETQYF. Filled out from reference TRBV29-1 and TRBJ2-5, the complete variable domain reads SAVISQKPSRDICQRGTSLTIQCQVDSQVTMMFWYRQQPGQSLTLIATANQGSEATYESGFVIDKFPISRPNLTFSTLTVSNMSPEDSSIYLCSVESDRGRGETQYFGPGTRLLVL.

This clonotype was detected only a few times. The chain uses TRBV27 and TRBJ1-5, with TRBD1 matching 8 bases. The junction had 7 bases not matched to a gene; V was cut back by 5 bases and J by 7 bases. Germline lookup yields CDR1 MNHEY and CDR2 SMNVEV (reference sequence). This CDR3 is built from 14 residues. The CDR3 DNA reads as TGTGCCAGCAGTCAGGGGGCTCGAGGACAGCCCCAGCATTTT. Residues: CASSQGARGQPQHF.

This clonotype appeared many times. The gene calls are TRBV9 and TRBJ1-2, with 10 bases lining up with TRBD1. The CDR3 spans 15 residues. The germline CDR1 and CDR2 sequences are SGDLS and YYNGEE. With 6 bases clipped from V and 8 bases from J, the junction kept 13 bases outside the gene matches. CDR3 protein: CASNPSGTGVEGYTF. The CDR3 DNA is TGTGCCAGCAACCCGAGCGGGACAGGGGTCGAAGGCTACACCTTC.

This clonotype was seen many times. This chain joins TRBV5-1 and TRBJ2-2, with D possibly TRBD1 on 5 matching bases. This CDR3 has 14 residues. Germline V gene lookup returns CDR1 SGHRS and CDR2 YFSETQ. V gave up 3 bases and J gave up 5 bases, with 11 bases separating them. CDR3 amino acids: CASSWQGSTGELFF. Here the CDR3 DNA reads TGCGCCAGCAGCTGGCAGGGAAGTACCGGGGAGCTGTTTTTT.

This clonotype occurred many times. This chain links TRBV9 with TRBJ2-5, with D possibly matching TRBD1 (6 bases). Germline CDR1 is SGDLS and CDR2 is YYNGEE. CDR3 length: 13 amino acids. Trimming took off 4 bases at V and 1 base at J, with 8 bases between the two ends. In DNA form, the CDR3 reads TGTGCCAGCAGCCGAGGGGGCCAAGAGACCCAGTACTTC. Its protein product is CASSRGGQETQYF.

This clonotype was picked up many times. V is TRBV2 and J is TRBJ2-3; the D is unclear. Per the germline V gene, CDR1 is SNHLY and CDR2 is FYNNEI. Trimming took off 7 bases at V and 1 base at J, with 3 bases between the two ends. This CDR3 has 11 amino acids. CDR3 coding DNA: TGTGCCAGCAAGGGCACAGATACGCAGTATTTT. Translating it yields CASKGTDTQYF. Complete variable domain (other parts from reference TRBV2 and TRBJ2-3): EPEVTQTPSHQVTQMGQEVILRCVPISNHLYFYWYRQILGQKVEFLVSFYNNEISEKSEIFDDQFSVERPDGSNFTLKIRSTKLEDSAMYFCASKGTDTQYFGPGTRLTVL.

As concerns this clonotype: Its ends do not fully match the called genes, so a read error is possible. The V gene is TRBV29-1, the J gene TRBJ2-7, with 10 bases that match TRBD2. Germline V CDR1 and CDR2: SQVTM, ANQGSEA. The CDR3 sequence is 14 residues long. The CDR3 reads CSAKLAGPSYGQYF. Here the CDR3 DNA reads TGCAGCGCTAAACTAGCGGGACCATCCTACGGGCAGTACTTC.

About this clonotype: A single base separates this from a much larger clone, so it may be a read error. The chain couples TRBV12-3 or TRBV12-4 to TRBJ1-5; D uncertain. Trimming left V 7 bases short and J 7 bases short, with 11 bases between. This CDR3 region has 12 residues. CDR3 amino acids: CASTIDGQPQHF. DNA for the CDR3: TGTGCCAGCACCATAGACGGCCAGCCCCAGCATTTT.

This clonotype was recorded many times. The gene calls are TRBV19 and TRBJ1-6, with a weak D call TRBD1 (5 bases). Trimming shortened V by 6 bases and J by 7 bases, and 10 bases separated the two germline ends. From germline, CDR1 is LNHDA and CDR2 SQIVND (reference sequence). CDR3 length equals 13 residues. The CDR3 region has the DNA TGTGCCAGTAGCTTGGGACGGAATTCACCCCTCCACTTT. This translates into CASSLGRNSPLHF.

This clonotype was seen repeatedly, ten times or more. The rearrangement joins TRBV2 to TRBJ1-4; 9 bases fit TRBD1. J was trimmed by 1 base and V by 4 bases; bases with no gene match: 7. This CDR3 region has 17 residues. Germline values: CDR1 SNHLY, CDR2 FYNNEI. CDR3 coding DNA: TGTGCCAGCAGTGCCGGGACAGGGACTTTAACTAATGAAAAACTGTTTTTT. Protein product: CASSAGTGTLTNEKLFF.

This clonotype was counted many times. The rearrangement links TRBV4-2 to TRBJ2-3, with D perhaps TRBD1 (6 bases). The CDR3 length is 14 residues. Trimming removed 0 bases from V and 6 bases from J, with 10 bases in between. From germline, CDR1 is LGHNA and CDR2 YNFKEQ. The CDR3 nucleotides are TGTGCCAGCAGCCAAGACGGACAGTCGGATACGCAGTATTTT. It encodes CASSQDGQSDTQYF.